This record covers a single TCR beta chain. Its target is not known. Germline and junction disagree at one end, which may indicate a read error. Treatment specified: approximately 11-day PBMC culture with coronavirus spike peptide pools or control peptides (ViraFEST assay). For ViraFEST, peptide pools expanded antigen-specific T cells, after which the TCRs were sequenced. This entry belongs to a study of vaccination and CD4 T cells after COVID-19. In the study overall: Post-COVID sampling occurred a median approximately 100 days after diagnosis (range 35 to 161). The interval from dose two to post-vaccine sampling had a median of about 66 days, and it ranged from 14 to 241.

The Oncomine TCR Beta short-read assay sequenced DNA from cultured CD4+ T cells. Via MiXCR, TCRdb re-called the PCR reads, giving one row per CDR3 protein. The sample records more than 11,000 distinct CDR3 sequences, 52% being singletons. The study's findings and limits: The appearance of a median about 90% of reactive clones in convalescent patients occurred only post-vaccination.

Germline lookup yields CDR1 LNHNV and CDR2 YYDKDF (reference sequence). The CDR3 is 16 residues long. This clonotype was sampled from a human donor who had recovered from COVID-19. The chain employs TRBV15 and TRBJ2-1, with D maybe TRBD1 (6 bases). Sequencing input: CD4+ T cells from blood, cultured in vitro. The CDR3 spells CATSRVGGRGYNKQFF. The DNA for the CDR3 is TGTGCCACCAGCAGAGTTGGGGGCCGGGGTTACAATAAGCAGTTCTTC.